Each of the 8 T cell receptor beta chains below was sequenced from the same sample in a study of shared clonotypes between healthy human individuals. The assay was immunoSEQ multiplex PCR, and TCRdb's table has in-frame clones only and misses some. This repertoire shows fewer than 600,000 clones, 70% to 80% found once; its top ten account for about an eighth. Sequences were obtained from PBMCs. Every receptor here comes from a woman between 40 and 50 years old in good health. Some clones in this sample may be carry-over from other donors' samples.

This clone was picked up one time. The chain carries TRBV29-1 and TRBJ2-5; D not certain. Trimming pared 4 bases from V and 2 bases from J, leaving 8 bases between. The CDR3 is made up of 12 amino acids. CDR1 and CDR2 (germline): SQVTM, ANQGSEA. The CDR3 loop reads CSVGALQETQYF. CDR3 nucleotides: TGCAGCGTTGGGGCTTTACAAGAGACCCAGTACTTC.

This clone was seen once. V is TRBV7-9 and J is TRBJ2-3, with 8 bases matching TRBD1. This CDR3 spans 18 amino acids. CDR1 is SEHNR and CDR2 is FQNEAQ in the germline V gene (reference sequence). Trimming removed 2 bases from V and 1 base from J; junction bases left unmatched: 11. The CDR3 nucleotides are TGTGCCAGCAGCTTATACAGGGGGTTGGGATCTCGCACAGATACGCAGTATTTT. It translates to CASSLYRGLGSRTDTQYF.

This clone was picked up one time. The V gene is TRBV6-1, the J gene TRBJ1-5, with D tentatively TRBD1 (6 bases). CDR1 and CDR2 from the germline V gene are MNHNS and SASEGT. Trimming removed 0 bases from V and 6 bases from J, with 9 bases in between. The CDR3 totals 14 residues. The CDR3 loop is CASSEASGVQPQHF. The CDR3 DNA follows: TGTGCCAGCAGTGAAGCGTCAGGGGTTCAGCCCCAGCATTTT.

The chain has TRBV5-1 and TRBJ2-1, with 9 bases that match TRBD2. Germline V gives CDR1 SGHRS, CDR2 YFSETQ. The V segment lost 0 bases and the J segment 8 bases; nucleotides outside the gene matches: 15. There are 18 residues in the CDR3. CDR3 protein: CASSLARGASGIGDEQFF. CDR3 DNA sequence: TGCGCCAGCAGCTTGGCCCGTGGGGCTAGCGGGATTGGGGATGAGCAGTTCTTC.

The rearrangement uses TRBV2 and TRBJ2-1; TRBD1 matches 8 bases. This CDR3 is 14 amino acids long. Germline V gene sequence: CDR1 SNHLY, CDR2 FYNNEI. Unmatched junction bases numbered 6, after V lost 6 bases and J lost 5 bases. The chain's CDR3 is CASRNDRGHNEQFF. The CDR3 region has the DNA TGTGCCAGCAGAAACGACAGGGGACACAATGAGCAGTTCTTC.

The chain links TRBV28 to TRBJ1-2; 7 bases line up with TRBD1. The V gene's germline CDR1 is MDHEN and CDR2 SYDVKM. This CDR3 spans 14 amino acids. After removal of 4 bases from V and 8 bases from J, the junction contained 10 bases not matched to a gene. The chain's CDR3 is CASSSPTGAGGYTF. DNA for the CDR3: TGTGCCAGCAGTTCCCCCACAGGGGCCGGGGGCTACACCTTC.

Details on this clone: A much larger clone lies a single base off, so this may be a read error. The CDR3 does not close with the conserved phenylalanine or tryptophan, likely indicating a read error. The rearrangement uses TRBV30 and TRBJ1-6, with D perhaps TRBD1 (5 bases). V dropped 1 base and J dropped 9 bases, with 13 bases sitting between them. The CDR3 loop spans 14 amino acids. Per germline, CDR1 GTSNPN and CDR2 SVGIG (reference sequence). The CDR3 reads CAWSEDFGGSPLHL. The CDR3 coding sequence is TGTGCCTGGAGTGAGGACTTTGGGGGTTCACCCCTCCACCTT.

This chain uses TRBV19 with TRBJ2-4; D might be TRBD2 (7 bases). The V end lost 6 bases, the J end lost 3 bases, and 15 bases lay between the germline ends. Germline V gene lookup returns CDR1 LNHDA and CDR2 SQIVND (reference sequence). CDR3 length equals 15 residues. CDR3 sequence (DNA): TGTGCCAGTAGCAGGAGGGGGGGAGTCAAAAACATTCAGTACTTC. As protein: CASSRRGGVKNIQYF.